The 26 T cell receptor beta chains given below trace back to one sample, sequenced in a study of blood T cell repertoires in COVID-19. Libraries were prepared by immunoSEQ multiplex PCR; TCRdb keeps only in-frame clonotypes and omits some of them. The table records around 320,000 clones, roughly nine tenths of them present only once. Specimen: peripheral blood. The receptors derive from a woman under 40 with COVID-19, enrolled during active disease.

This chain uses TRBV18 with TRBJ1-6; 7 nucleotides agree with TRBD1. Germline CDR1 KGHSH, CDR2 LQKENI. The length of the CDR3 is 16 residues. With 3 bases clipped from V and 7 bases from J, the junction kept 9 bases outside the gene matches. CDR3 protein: CASSPRGQVTNSPLHF. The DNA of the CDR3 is TGTGCCAGCTCACCGCGAGGACAGGTGACCAATTCACCCCTCCACTTT.

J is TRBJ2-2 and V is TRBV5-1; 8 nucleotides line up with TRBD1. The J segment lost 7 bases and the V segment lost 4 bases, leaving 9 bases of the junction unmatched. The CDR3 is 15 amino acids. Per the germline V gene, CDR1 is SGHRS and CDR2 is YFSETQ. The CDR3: CASSAAQGVNGELFF. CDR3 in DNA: TGCGCCAGCAGCGCAGCACAGGGGGTGAACGGGGAGCTGTTTTTT.

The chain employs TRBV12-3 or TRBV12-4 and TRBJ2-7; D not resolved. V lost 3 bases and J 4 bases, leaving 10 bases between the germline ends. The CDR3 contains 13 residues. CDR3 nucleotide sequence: TGTGCCAGCAGTTTCTATACGGGTTACGAGCAGTACTTC. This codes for CASSFYTGYEQYF.

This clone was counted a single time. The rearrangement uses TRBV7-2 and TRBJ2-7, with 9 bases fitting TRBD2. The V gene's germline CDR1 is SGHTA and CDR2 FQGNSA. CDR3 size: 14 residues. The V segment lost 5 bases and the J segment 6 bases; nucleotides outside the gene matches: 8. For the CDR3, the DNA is TGTGCCAGCAGCACTAGCGGGCGGAGATCCGAGCAGTACTTC. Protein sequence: CASSTSGRRSEQYF.

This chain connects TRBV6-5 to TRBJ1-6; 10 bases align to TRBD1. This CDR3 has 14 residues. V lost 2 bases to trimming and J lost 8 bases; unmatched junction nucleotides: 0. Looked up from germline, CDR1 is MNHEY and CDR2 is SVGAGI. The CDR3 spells CASSYGTGDSPLHF. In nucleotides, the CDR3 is TGTGCCAGCAGTTACGGGACAGGGGATTCACCCCTCCACTTT.

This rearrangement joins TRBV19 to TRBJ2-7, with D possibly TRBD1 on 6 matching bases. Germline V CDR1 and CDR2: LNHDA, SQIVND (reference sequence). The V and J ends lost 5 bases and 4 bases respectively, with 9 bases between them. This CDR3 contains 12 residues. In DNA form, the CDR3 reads TGTGCCAGTAGTGCCGGACAGTACGAGCAGTACTTC. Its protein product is CASSAGQYEQYF.

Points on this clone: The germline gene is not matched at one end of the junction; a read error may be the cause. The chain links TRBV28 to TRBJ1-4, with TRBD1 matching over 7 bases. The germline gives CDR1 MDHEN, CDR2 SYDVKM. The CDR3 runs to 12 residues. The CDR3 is CASSLVVGQRLF. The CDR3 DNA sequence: TGTGCCAGCAGTTTAGTCGTGGGACAGAGACTTTTT.

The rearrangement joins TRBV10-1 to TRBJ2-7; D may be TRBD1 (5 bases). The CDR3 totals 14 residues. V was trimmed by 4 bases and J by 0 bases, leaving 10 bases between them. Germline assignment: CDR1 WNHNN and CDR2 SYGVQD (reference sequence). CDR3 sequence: CASSGTRSSYEQYF. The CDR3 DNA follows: TGCGCCAGCAGTGGGACAAGGAGCTCCTACGAGCAGTACTTC.

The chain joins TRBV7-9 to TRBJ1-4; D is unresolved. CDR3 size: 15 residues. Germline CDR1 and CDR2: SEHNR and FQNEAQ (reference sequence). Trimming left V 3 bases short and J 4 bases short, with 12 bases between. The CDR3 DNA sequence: TGTGCCAGCAGCTTTTCTGGGGAGGATAATGAAAAACTGTTTTTT. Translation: CASSFSGEDNEKLFF.

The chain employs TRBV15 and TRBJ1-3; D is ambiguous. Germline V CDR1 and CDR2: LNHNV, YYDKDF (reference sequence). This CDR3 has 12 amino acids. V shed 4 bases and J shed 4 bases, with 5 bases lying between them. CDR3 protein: CATSNQGNTIYF. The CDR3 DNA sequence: TGTGCCACCAGCAACCAGGGAAACACCATATATTTT.

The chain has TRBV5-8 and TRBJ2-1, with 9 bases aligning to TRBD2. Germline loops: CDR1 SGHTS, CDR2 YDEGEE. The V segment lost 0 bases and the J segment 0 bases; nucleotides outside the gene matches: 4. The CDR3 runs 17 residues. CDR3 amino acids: CASSLDPSGVSYNEQFF. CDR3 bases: TGTGCCAGCAGCTTGGATCCTAGCGGGGTCTCCTACAATGAGCAGTTCTTC.

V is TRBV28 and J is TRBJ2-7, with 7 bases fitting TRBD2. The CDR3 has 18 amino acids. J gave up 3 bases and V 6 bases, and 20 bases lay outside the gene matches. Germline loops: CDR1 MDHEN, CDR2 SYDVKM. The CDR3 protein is CASSPRQGELAGDYEQYF. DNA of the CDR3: TGTGCCAGCAGCCCCCGGCAGGGCGAACTGGCGGGGGACTACGAGCAGTACTTC. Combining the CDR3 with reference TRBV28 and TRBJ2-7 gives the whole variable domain DVKVTQSSRYLVKRTGEKVFLECVQDMDHENMFWYRQDPGLGLRLIYFSYDVKMKEKGDIPEGYSVSREKKERFSLILESASTNQTSMYLCASSPRQGELAGDYEQYFGPGTRLTVT.

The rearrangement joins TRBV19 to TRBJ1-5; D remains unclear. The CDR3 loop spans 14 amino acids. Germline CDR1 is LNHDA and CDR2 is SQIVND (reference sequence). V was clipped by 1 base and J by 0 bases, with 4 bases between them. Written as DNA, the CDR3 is TGTGCCAGTAGTATAGGTTATAGCAATCAGCCCCAGCATTTT. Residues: CASSIGYSNQPQHF.

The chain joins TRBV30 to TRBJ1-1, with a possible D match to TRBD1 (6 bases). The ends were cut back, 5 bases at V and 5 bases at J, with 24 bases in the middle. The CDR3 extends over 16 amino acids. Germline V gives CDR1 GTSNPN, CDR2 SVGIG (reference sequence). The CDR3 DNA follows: TGTGCCTGGCGAAAAGGTGCGGGGGGCGCGGGGACTGAAGCTTTCTTT. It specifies CAWRKGAGGAGTEAFF.

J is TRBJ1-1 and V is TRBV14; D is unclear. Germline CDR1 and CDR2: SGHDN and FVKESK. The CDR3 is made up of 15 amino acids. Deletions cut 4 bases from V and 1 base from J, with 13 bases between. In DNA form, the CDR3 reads TGTGCCAGCAGCCCATGGGCTGTGGGGAACACTGAAGCTTTCTTT. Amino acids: CASSPWAVGNTEAFF.

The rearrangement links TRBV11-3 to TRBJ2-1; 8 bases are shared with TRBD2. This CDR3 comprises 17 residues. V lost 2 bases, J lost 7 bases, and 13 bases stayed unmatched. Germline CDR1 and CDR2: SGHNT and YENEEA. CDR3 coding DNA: TGTGCCAGCAGCTTACACCAGGGTCGGGGGGGTACTAATGAGCAGTTCTTC. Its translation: CASSLHQGRGGTNEQFF.

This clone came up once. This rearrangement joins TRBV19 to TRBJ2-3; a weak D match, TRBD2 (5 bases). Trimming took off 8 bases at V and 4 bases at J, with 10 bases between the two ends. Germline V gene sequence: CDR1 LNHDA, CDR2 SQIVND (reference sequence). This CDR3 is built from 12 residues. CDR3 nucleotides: TGTGCCAGTGGGAGTTTTTCAGATACGCAGTATTTT. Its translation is CASGSFSDTQYF.

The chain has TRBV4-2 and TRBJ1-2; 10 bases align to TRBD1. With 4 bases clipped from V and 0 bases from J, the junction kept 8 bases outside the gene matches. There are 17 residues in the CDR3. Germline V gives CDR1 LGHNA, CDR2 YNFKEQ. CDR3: CASSPLHGQGANYGYTF. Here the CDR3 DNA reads TGTGCCAGCAGCCCGCTCCATGGACAGGGGGCTAACTATGGCTACACCTTC.

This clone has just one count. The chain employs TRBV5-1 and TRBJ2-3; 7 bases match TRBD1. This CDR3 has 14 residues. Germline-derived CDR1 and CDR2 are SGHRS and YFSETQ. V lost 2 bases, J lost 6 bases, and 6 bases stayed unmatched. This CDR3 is CASSFAGGTDTQYF. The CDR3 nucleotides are TGCGCCAGCAGCTTTGCAGGGGGAACGGATACGCAGTATTTT.

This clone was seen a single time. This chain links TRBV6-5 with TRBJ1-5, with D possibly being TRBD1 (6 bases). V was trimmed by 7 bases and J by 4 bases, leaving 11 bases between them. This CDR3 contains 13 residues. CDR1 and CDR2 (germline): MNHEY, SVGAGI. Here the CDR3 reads CASTYRVNQPQHF. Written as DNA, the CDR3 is TGTGCCAGCACCTACAGGGTTAATCAGCCCCAGCATTTT.

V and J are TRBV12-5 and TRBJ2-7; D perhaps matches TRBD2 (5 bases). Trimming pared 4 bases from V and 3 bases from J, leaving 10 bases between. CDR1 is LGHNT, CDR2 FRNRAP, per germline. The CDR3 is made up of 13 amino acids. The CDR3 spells CASGSHGIYEQYF. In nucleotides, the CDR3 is TGTGCTAGTGGTTCCCACGGGATCTACGAGCAGTACTTC.

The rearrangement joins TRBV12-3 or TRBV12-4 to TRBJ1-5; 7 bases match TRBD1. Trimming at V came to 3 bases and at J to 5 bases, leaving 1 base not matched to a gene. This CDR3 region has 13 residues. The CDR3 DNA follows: TGTGCCAGCAGTTTTCAGGGGGATCAGCCCCAGCATTTT. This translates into CASSFQGDQPQHF.

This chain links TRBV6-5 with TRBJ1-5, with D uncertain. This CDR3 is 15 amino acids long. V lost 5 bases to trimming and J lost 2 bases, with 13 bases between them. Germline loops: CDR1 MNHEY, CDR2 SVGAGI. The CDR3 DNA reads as TGTGCCAGCAGTCCCTACCCGCAGGGCAATCAGCCCCAGCATTTT. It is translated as CASSPYPQGNQPQHF.

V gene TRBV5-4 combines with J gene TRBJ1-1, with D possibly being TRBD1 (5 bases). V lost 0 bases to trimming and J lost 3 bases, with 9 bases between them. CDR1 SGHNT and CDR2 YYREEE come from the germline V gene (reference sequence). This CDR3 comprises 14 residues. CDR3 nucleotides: TGTGCCAGCAGCTTGGGGGGGGTCGACACTGAAGCTTTCTTT. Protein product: CASSLGGVDTEAFF. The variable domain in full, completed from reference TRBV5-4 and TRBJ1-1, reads ETGVTQSPTHLIKTRGQQVTLRCSSQSGHNTVSWYQQALGQGPQFIFQYYREEENGRGNFPPRFSGLQFPNYSSELNVNALELDDSALYLCASSLGGVDTEAFFGQGTRLTVV.

The CDR3 here is CASRPTGGAFFWSDTQYF. CDR3 coding DNA: TGTGCCAGCAGACCCACAGGGGGCGCGTTTTTTTGGTCAGATACGCAGTATTTT. The V gene is TRBV13, the J gene TRBJ2-3; 9 bases fit TRBD1. The CDR3 is 18 amino acids. CDR1 PRHDT and CDR2 FYEKMQ come from the germline V gene (reference sequence). V gave up 6 bases and J gave up 4 bases; unmatched junction bases: 17.

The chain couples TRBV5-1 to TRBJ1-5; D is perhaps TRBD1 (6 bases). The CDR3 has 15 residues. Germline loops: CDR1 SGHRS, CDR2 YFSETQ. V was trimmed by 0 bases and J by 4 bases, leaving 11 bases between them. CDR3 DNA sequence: TGCGCCAGCAGCTTGGGAGGACAGCCGAATCAGCCCCAGCATTTT. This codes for CASSLGGQPNQPQHF.